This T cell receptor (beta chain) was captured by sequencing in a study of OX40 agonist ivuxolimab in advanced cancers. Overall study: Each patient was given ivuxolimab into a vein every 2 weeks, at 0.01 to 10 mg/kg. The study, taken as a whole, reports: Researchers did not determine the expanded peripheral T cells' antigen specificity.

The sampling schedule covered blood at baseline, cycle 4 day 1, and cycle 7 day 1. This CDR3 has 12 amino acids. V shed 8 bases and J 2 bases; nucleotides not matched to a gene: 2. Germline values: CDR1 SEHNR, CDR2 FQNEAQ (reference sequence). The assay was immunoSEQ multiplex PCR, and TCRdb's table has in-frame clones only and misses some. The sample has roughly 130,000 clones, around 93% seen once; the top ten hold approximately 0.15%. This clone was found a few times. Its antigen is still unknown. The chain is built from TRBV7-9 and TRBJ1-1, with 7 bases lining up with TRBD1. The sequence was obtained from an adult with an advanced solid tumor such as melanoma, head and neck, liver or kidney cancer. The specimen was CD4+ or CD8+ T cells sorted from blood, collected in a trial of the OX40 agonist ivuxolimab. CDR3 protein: CASRDSNTEAFF. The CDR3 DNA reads TGTGCCAGCCGGGACAGTAACACTGAAGCTTTCTTT.